The T cell receptor beta chain under discussion was sequenced for a study of shared clonotypes between healthy human individuals. Findings of the study overall: An anticipated effect of sequencing depth on clonotype sharing among donors was recognized.

As handled by the study authors: Sequence data from immunoSEQ were junction-only and lacked quality scores; consequently, filtering differed. Some clones are missing from TCRdb's copy, which holds only in-frame ones; the method was immunoSEQ multiplex PCR. V and J calls and clone size are given by that table; D and trimming were obtained from the DNA. The repertoire includes about 470,000 clones, 79% of them detected once, and roughly 13% sits in the top ten. The CDR3 contains 13 residues. The germline V gene has CDR1 SGHTA and CDR2 FQGNSA. With 7 bases clipped from V and 1 base from J, the junction kept 3 bases outside the gene matches. For this clone: Its cognate antigen is unknown.

The chain employs TRBV7-2 and TRBJ1-1, with 7 nucleotides matching TRBD1. Material: PBMCs. The TCR was taken from a woman in her thirties or forties in good health. Some clones in this sample may be carry-over from other donors' samples. CDR3 in amino acids: CASTRTGNTEAFF. The DNA of the CDR3 is TGTGCCAGCACCCGGACAGGGAACACTGAAGCTTTCTTT. Full variable domain (remainder filled in from reference TRBV7-2 and TRBJ1-1): GAGVSQSPSNKVTEKGKDVELRCDPISGHTALYWYRQSLGQGLEFLIYFQGNSAPDKSGLPSDRFSAERTGGSVSTLTIQRTQQEDSAVYLCASTRTGNTEAFFGQGTRLTVV.